This T cell receptor (beta chain) stems from a study of T cells in Graves' hyperthyroidism and ophthalmopathy. The study's findings and limits: Blood also held most thyroid clonotypes expanded beyond 0.001.

Trimming stripped 5 bases from V and 1 base from J, with 11 bases between. The CDR3 sequence is 15 residues long. Germline V gene sequence: CDR1 LGHNA, CDR2 YNFKEQ. Worth noting for this clonotype: Its matching antigen is unknown.

Amplification targeted TCR beta CDR3 regions from RNA transcripts. The TCR CDR3 was amplified in a first-round RT-PCR using the HTBI primer set. In TCRdb, the multiplex PCR reads were re-called with MiXCR into one record per CDR3 protein. The repertoire has about 95,000 distinct CDR3 sequences, 40% of them found once; the top ten carry 9.5% to 13%. If no ophthalmopathy progression occurred within 18 months, Graves' hyperthyroidism was stable. Hyperthyroidism patients were newly diagnosed, had disease duration under 2 months, and were aged 18 to 65 years. Uncontrolled infection, other autoimmune disease, pregnancy or lactation barred patients from enrollment.

The source is a woman in her thirties with Graves' hyperthyroidism. Sequencing used peripheral blood or thyroid tissue (not recorded which). J is TRBJ2-2 and V is TRBV4-2, with D possibly being TRBD1 (6 bases). CDR3 in DNA: TGTGCCAGCAGCGGGGGCAGGGGGAACACCGGGGAGCTGTTTTTT. It codes for CASSGGRGNTGELFF.